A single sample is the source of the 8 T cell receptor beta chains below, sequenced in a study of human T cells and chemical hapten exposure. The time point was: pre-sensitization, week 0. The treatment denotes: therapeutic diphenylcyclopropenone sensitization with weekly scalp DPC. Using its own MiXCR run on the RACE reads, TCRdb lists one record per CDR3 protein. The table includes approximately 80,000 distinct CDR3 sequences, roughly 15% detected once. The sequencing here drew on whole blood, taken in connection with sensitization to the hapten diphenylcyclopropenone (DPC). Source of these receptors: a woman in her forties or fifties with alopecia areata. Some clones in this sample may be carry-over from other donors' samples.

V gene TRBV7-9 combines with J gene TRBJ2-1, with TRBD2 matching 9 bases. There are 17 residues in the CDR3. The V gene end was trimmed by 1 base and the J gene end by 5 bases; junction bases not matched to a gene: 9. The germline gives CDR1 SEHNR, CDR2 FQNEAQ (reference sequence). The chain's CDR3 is CASSLVSGTSFHNEQFF. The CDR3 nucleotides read TGTGCCAGCAGCTTAGTTAGCGGGACTAGCTTCCACAATGAGCAGTTCTTC.

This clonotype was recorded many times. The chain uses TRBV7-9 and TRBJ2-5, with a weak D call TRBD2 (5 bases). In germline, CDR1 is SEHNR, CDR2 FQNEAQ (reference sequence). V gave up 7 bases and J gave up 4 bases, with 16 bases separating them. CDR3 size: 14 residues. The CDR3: CASTPAVATETQYF. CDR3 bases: TGTGCCAGCACCCCTGCGGTAGCGACAGAGACCCAGTACTTC.

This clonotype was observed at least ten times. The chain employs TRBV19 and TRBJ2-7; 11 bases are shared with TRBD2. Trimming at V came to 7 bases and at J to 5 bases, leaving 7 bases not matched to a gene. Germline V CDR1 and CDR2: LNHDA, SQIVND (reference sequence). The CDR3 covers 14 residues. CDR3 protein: CASTQTSGVNEQYF. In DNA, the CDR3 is TGTGCCAGTACCCAGACTAGCGGGGTTAACGAGCAGTACTTC.

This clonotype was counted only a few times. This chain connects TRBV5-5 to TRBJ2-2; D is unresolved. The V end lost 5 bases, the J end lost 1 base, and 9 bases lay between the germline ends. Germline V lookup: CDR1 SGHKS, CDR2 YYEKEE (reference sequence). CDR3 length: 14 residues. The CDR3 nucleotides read TGTGCCAGCAGGGCGCTGGTGAACACCGGGGAGCTGTTTTTT. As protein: CASRALVNTGELFF. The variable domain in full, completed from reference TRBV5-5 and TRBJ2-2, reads DAGVTQSPTHLIKTRGQQVTLRCSPISGHKSVSWYQQVLGQGPQFIFQYYEKEERGRGNFPDRFSARQFPNYSSELNVNALLLGDSALYLCASRALVNTGELFFGEGSRLTVL.

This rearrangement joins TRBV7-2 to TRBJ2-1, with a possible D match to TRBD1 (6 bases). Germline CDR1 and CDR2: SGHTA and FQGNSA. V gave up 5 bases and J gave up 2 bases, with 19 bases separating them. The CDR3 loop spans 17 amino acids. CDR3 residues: CASSANTGFSPYNEQFF. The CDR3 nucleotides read TGTGCCAGCAGCGCCAATACAGGGTTTAGTCCCTACAATGAGCAGTTCTTC.

The CDR3 region is CASSRPSADTQYF. Here the CDR3 DNA reads TGTGCCAGCAGCCGTCCGAGCGCAGATACGCAGTATTTT. V usage is TRBV28 and J usage is TRBJ2-3, with D unresolved. V was trimmed by 6 bases and J by 4 bases, leaving 11 bases between them. This CDR3 contains 13 residues. Germline V CDR1 and CDR2: MDHEN, SYDVKM.

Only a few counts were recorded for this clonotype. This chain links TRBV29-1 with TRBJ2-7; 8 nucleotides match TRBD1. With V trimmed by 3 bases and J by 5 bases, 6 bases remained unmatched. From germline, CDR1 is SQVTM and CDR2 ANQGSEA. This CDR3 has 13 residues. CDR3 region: CSVDRQGRNEQYF. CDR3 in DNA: TGCAGCGTTGACAGACAGGGGAGAAACGAGCAGTACTTC.

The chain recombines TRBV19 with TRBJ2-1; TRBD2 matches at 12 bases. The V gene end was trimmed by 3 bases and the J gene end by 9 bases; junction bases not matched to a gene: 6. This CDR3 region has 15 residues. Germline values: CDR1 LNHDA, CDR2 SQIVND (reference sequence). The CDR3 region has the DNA TGTGCCAGTAGTATTGAGACTAGCGGGAGTGCTGAGCAGTTCTTC. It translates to CASSIETSGSAEQFF.